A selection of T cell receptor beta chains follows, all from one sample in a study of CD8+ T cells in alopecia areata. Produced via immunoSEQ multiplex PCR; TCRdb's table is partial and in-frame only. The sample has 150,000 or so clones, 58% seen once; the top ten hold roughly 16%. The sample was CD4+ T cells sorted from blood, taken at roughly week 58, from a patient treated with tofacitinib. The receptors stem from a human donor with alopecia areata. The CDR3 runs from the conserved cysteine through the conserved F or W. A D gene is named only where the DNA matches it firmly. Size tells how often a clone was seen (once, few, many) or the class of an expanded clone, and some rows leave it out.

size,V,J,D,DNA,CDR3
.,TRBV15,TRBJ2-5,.,TGTGCCACCAGCAGAGATCCGTCCCAAGAGACCCAGTACTTC,CATSRDPSQETQYF
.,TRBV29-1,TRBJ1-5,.,TGCAGCGTCGTACTGGACGTATCCAATCAGCCCCAGCATTTT,CSVVLDVSNQPQHF
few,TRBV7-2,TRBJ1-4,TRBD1,TGTGCCAGCACCCTTCGGACAGGGGCGGAAAAACTGTTTTTT,CASTLRTGAEKLFF
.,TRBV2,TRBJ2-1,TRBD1,TGTGCCAGCAGTGAGCGACAGGGGGTATTCAATGAGCAGTTCTTC,CASSERQGVFNEQFF
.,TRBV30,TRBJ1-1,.,TGTGCCTGGAGTGTATGGTCGAAATCAAACACTGAAGCTTTCTTT,CAWSVWSKSNTEAFF
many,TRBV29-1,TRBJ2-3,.,TGCAGCGTTGACGCGACAGTTGGGGATACGCAGTATTTT,CSVDATVGDTQYF
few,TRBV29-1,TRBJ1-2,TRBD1,TGCAGCGGCTCATTGGACAGGGGGTATGGCTACACCTTC,CSGSLDRGYGYTF
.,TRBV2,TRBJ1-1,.,TGTGCCAGCAGTTTGTGGAACACTGAAGCTTTCTTT,CASSLWNTEAFF
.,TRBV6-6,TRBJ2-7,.,TGTGCCAGCAGTTACTCACGGGACGAGCAGTACTTC,CASSYSRDEQYF
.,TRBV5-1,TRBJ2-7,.,TGCGCCAGCAGCTACGGAGAACGCGAGCAGTACTTC,CASSYGEREQYF
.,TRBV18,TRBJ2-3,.,TGTGCCAGCTCCATTACAGATACGCAGTATTTT,CASSITDTQYF
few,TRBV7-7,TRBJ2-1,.,TGTGCCAGCAGCTCCTCGACCGAAAGTGAGCAGTTCTTC,CASSSSTESEQFF
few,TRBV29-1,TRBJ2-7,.,TGCAGCGTTGTCGGGACATTTGAGCAGTACTTC,CSVVGTFEQYF
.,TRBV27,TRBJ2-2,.,TGTGCCAGCAGTCGACAGAGACAGCCCACCGGGGAGCTGTTTTTT,CASSRQRQPTGELFF
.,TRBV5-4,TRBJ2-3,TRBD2,TGTGCCAGCAGCCCGACGCGGGGGGAAGACACAGATACGCAGTATTTT,CASSPTRGEDTDTQYF
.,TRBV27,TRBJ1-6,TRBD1,TGTGCCAGCAGTCGACAGGTGACAGGGAGTAATTCACCCCTCCACTTT,CASSRQVTGSNSPLHF
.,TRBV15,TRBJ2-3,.,TGTGCCACCAGCTGGGACCTCAGCGGGCTCACAGATACGCAGTATTTT,CATSWDLSGLTDTQYF
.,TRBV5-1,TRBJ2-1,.,TGCGCCAGCAGCGTAGTGGGGCGGGTCAATGAGCAGTTCTTC,CASSVVGRVNEQFF
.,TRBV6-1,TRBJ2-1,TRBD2,TGTGCCAGCAGTGTGTGGGGAGGGGACAATGAGCAGTTCTTC,CASSVWGGDNEQFF
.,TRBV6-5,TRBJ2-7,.,TGTGCCAGCAGTTACGCACCCGGGGGATACGAGCAGTACTTC,CASSYAPGGYEQYF
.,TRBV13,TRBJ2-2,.,TGTGCCAGCAGCTTAGCGGCCGGGGGGCGTAACACCGGGGAGCTGTTTTTT,CASSLAAGGRNTGELFF
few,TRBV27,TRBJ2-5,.,TGTGCCAGCAGACCCCTCCCCATTGTTCAGGGGACCTACCAAGAGACCCAGTACTTC,CASRPLPIVQGTYQETQYF
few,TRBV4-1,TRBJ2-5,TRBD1,TGCGCCAGCAGCCAGCCTGATGGGACAGCTAAAGAGACCCAGTACTTC,CASSQPDGTAKETQYF
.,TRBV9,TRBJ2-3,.,TGTGCCAGCAGCGCCATCTCTAGCTCAGATACGCAGTATTTT,CASSAISSSDTQYF
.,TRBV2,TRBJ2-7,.,TGTGCCAGCAGTTTAGTAGAGCAGTACTTC,CASSLVEQYF
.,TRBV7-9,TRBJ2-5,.,TGTGCCAGCCGTATAAGAGAGACCCAGTACTTC,CASRIRETQYF
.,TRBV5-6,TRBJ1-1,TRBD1,TGTGCCACCCACACAGGGGGCGGAACTGAAGCTTTCTTT,CATHTGGGTEAFF
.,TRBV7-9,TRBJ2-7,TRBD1,TGTGCCAGCACCGAATATTCCGGGACAGGAGGTGAGCAGTACTTC,CASTEYSGTGGEQYF
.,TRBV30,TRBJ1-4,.,TGTGCCTGGAGTGGGCACTTGCGGGGTGAAAAACTGTTTTTT,CAWSGHLRGEKLFF
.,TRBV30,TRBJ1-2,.,TGTGCCTGGAGTATGTTAGAGAACTATGGCTACACCTTC,CAWSMLENYGYTF
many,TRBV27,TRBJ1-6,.,TGTGCCAGCAGTTTGGTGGGAGGATTTGAACCCCTCCACTTT,CASSLVGGFEPLHF
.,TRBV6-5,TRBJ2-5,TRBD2,TGTGCCAGCAGTCTAGCGGGGGCCCAAGAGACCCAGTACTTC,CASSLAGAQETQYF
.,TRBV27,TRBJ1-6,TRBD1,TGTGCCAGCAGTTACGAGACAGGGAATTCACCCCTCCACTTT,CASSYETGNSPLHF
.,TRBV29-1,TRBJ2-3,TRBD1,TGCAGCGTCCTCGGACAGGGGATTTTCACAGATACGCAGTATTTT,CSVLGQGIFTDTQYF
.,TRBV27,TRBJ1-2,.,TGTGCCAGCCCCCCCCGTAACTATGGCTACACCTTC,CASPPRNYGYTF
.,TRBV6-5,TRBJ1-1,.,TGTGCCAGCAGACGGTGGGGGTCCGAAGCTTTCTTT,CASRRWGSEAFF
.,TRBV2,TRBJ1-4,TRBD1,TGTGCCAGCAACCGGGACAGGGGACTTAATGAAAAACTGTTTTTT,CASNRDRGLNEKLFF
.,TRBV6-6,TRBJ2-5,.,TGTGCCAGCAGTTACGGGTCGGAGACCCAGTACTTC,CASSYGSETQYF
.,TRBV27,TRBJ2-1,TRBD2,TGTGCCAGCAGTTTGGGACTACAACTAAACAATGAGCAGTTCTTC,CASSLGLQLNNEQFF
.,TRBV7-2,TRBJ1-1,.,TGTGCCAGCAGCACAGGGTCTCGCATTAAAGCTTTCTTT,CASSTGSRIKAFF
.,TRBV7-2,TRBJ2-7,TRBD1,TGTGCCAGCAGCTCCTTCAGGGACAGGTCCTACGAGCAGTACTTC,CASSSFRDRSYEQYF
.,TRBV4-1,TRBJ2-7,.,TGCGCCAGCAGCCAAGCAGGTAGCTACGAGCAGTACTTC,CASSQAGSYEQYF
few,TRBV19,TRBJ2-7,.,TGTGCCAGTAGTTCACCGGGACACCACTACGAGCAGTACTTC,CASSSPGHHYEQYF
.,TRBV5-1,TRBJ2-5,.,TGCGCCAGCAGCTTGACGCAAGAGACCCAGTACTTC,CASSLTQETQYF
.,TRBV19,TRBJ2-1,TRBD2,TGTGCCAGTAGTCGGCGGGGGAGATACAATGAGCAGTTCTTC,CASSRRGRYNEQFF
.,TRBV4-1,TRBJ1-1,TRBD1,TGCGCCAGCAGCCAAGGGTACAGGGGGCGAAGCACTGAAGCTTTCTTT,CASSQGYRGRSTEAFF
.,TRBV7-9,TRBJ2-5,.,TGTGCCAGCAGCTTCCTAACGTCCGACCAGTACTTC,CASSFLTSDQYF
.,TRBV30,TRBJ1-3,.,TGTGCCTGGAGTGTAGCCAGGGGCTCTGGAAACACCATATATTTT,CAWSVARGSGNTIYF
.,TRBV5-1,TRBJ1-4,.,TGCGCCAGCAGCTTACATGAAGCTAATGAAAAACTGTTTTTT,CASSLHEANEKLFF
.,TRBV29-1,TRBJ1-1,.,TGCAGCGTTGCTCCCCGGCAGTCTAACACTGAAGCTTTCTTT,CSVAPRQSNTEAFF
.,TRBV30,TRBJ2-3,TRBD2,TGTGCCTGGGGGCGGGAGTTGGCTAGCACAGATACGCAGTATTTT,CAWGRELASTDTQYF
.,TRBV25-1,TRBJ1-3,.,TGTGCCAGCAGAGAGACAGGATCTGGAAACACCATATATTTT,CASRETGSGNTIYF
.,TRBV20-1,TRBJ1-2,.,TGCAGTGCTATTGACAGGTCCTACTACACCTTC,CSAIDRSYYTF
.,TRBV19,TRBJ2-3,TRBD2,TGTGCCAGTAGTATAGAACTAGCGGGGGGCACAGATACGCAGTATTTT,CASSIELAGGTDTQYF
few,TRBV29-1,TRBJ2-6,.,TGCAGCGCCTCTCACGAGTCTGGGGCCAACGTCCTGACTTTC,CSASHESGANVLTF